Following are 26 T cell receptor beta chains from one sample sequenced in a study of prognosis after radiotherapy for stage I lung cancer. It was by two-round multiplex PCR that TCR beta CDR3 was amplified from genomic DNA. Gene-specific TRBV and TRBJ primers were used in PCR round one. TCRdb fed the multiplex PCR reads into MiXCR, producing one record per CDR3 protein. The data contain roughly 13,000 distinct CDR3 sequences, around 33% of them seen just once; the ten biggest clones take up around 41%. The starting material was PBMCs, obtained before or after stereotactic body radiation therapy (not recorded which). The receptors derive from a donor of 50 years or more with non-small cell lung cancer.

This clonotype is judged medium-sized. The chain joins TRBV20-1 to TRBJ1-5; D not certain. The germline gives CDR1 DFQATT, CDR2 SNEGSKA (reference sequence). V gave up 0 bases and J gave up 5 bases, with 11 bases separating them. This CDR3 spans 14 amino acids. CDR3 DNA sequence: TGCAGTGCTAGAGATCGAGACGTTTATCAGCCCCAGCATTTT. This encodes CSARDRDVYQPQHF.

On this clonotype: A much larger clone sits a single nucleotide away, making a read error possible. V usage is TRBV18 and J usage is TRBJ2-1; D unresolved. Germline V gene lookup returns CDR1 KGHSH and CDR2 LQKENI. This CDR3 is built from 16 residues. The CDR3 loop is CASSPPHSPSYNELFF. The CDR3 DNA is TGTGCCAGCTCACCACCGCACAGTCCTTCCTACAATGAGCTGTTCTTC.

The CDR3 nucleotides read TGTGCCAGCAGCTTGGCGACTAGCGGGGGGATCTACGAGCAGTACTTC. Encoded protein: CASSLATSGGIYEQYF. The V gene is TRBV5-4, the J gene TRBJ2-7, with 13 bases aligning to TRBD2. The germline V gene encodes CDR1 SGHNT and CDR2 YYREEE (reference sequence). V was clipped by 0 bases and J by 3 bases; unmatched bases: 3. The CDR3 has 16 amino acids.

This clonotype has at least ten counts. The rearrangement uses TRBV10-3 and TRBJ1-5; D is ambiguous. The CDR3 is 12 residues long. Trimming pared 11 bases from V and 1 base from J, leaving 9 bases between. CDR1 and CDR2 from the germline V gene are ENHRY and SYGVKD. The CDR3 nucleotides read TGTGCCTCGCGAGGGAGCAATCAGCCCCAGCATTTT. Protein product: CASRGSNQPQHF.

This clonotype is categorized as medium-sized. The genes are TRBV5-1 and TRBJ1-2; D possibly corresponds to TRBD1 (5 bases). Germline CDR1 reads SGHRS; CDR2 reads YFSETQ. The CDR3 is 12 residues long. Trimming removed 0 bases from V and 8 bases from J, with 8 bases in between. CDR3 sequence: CASSLEGVGYTF. The CDR3 DNA follows: TGCGCCAGCAGCTTGGAAGGGGTGGGCTACACCTTC.

In its sample, this clonotype ranks as medium-sized. V usage is TRBV5-1 and J usage is TRBJ1-2, with 8 positions matching TRBD1. The trim removed 1 base at V and 3 bases at J, leaving 8 bases unmatched. The CDR3 extends over 16 amino acids. Looked up from germline, CDR1 is SGHRS and CDR2 is YFSETQ. As DNA, the CDR3 is TGCGCCAGCAGCTTGAGAACCCAGGGGGCGTACTATGGCTACACCTTC. Amino acid sequence: CASSLRTQGAYYGYTF.

This clonotype appeared many times. The V call is TRBV7-4, the J call TRBJ2-1, with 14 nucleotides matching TRBD2. With 0 bases clipped from V and 0 bases from J, the junction kept 10 bases outside the gene matches. The CDR3 totals 21 residues. Germline V gene lookup returns CDR1 SGHVT and CDR2 SQSDAQ. The CDR3 protein is CASSLAGGLAGDDASYNEQFF. The CDR3 DNA sequence: TGTGCCAGCAGCTTAGCCGGGGGACTAGCGGGGGATGATGCCTCCTACAATGAGCAGTTCTTC.

This clonotype was seen many times. The J gene is TRBJ1-1, the V gene TRBV9; possibly TRBD1 for D (5 bases). The CDR3 has 15 residues. V dropped 3 bases and J dropped 2 bases, with 14 bases sitting between them. Germline V gene sequence: CDR1 SGDLS, CDR2 YYNGEE. CDR3 protein: CASSAHGGGNTEAFF. CDR3 DNA: TGTGCCAGCAGCGCCCATGGGGGGGGAAACACTGAAGCTTTCTTT.

This clonotype was found many times. The chain couples TRBV12-3 or TRBV12-4 to TRBJ1-3, with no clear D. V was pared by 1 base and J by 0 bases, with 13 bases between. The CDR3 runs to 17 residues. The CDR3 coding sequence is TGTGCCAGCAGTTTAGAAAGATCGAGGTTCTCTGGAAACACCATATATTTT. Its translation is CASSLERSRFSGNTIYF.

This clonotype was recorded at least ten times. The rearrangement joins TRBV7-8 to TRBJ2-5; 8 bases are shared with TRBD1. Germline CDR1 SGHVS, CDR2 FQNEAQ. The V gene end was trimmed by 2 bases and the J gene end by 5 bases; junction bases not matched to a gene: 4. This CDR3 has 14 residues. CDR3 in amino acids: CASSLQGAAETQYF. CDR3 sequence (DNA): TGTGCCAGCAGCTTACAGGGGGCGGCCGAGACCCAGTACTTC.

This clonotype was recorded at least ten times. Possible read error: a much larger clone is one base away. The conserved phenylalanine or tryptophan is not found at the CDR3 terminus, so this likely reflects a read error. Because the CDR3's place on the DNA is in doubt, the DNA is left out and the CDR3 is given as listed by TCRdb. The chain links TRBV20-1 to TRBJ1-2. The CDR3 is 13 amino acids long, termini counted. Per the germline V gene, CDR1 is DFQATT and CDR2 is SNEGSKA (reference sequence). The CDR3 spells CSARDSGAGPHTL.

Ten or more counts support this clonotype. The CDR3 is CAWIEGGSYNEQFF. As DNA, the CDR3 is TGTGCCTGGATAGAGGGCGGGAGCTACAATGAGCAGTTCTTC. The V gene is TRBV30, the J gene TRBJ2-1; TRBD2 aligns across 7 bases. V gave up 4 bases and J gave up 3 bases; unmatched junction bases: 6. CDR3 length: 14 residues. In germline, CDR1 is GTSNPN, CDR2 SVGIG (reference sequence).

This clonotype came up once. One end of the junction varies from germline; a read error may be responsible. The V gene is TRBV6-2 or TRBV6-3, the J gene TRBJ2-7, with a possible D match to TRBD2 (6 bases). Looked up from germline, CDR1 is MNHEY and CDR2 is SVGEGT. The length of the CDR3 is 14 residues. The CDR3 sequence is CAIRRGPGSYGQYF. DNA for the CDR3: TGTGCCATCAGGCGGGGACCGGGCTCCTACGGGCAGTACTTC.

In its sample, this clonotype was seen many times. The chain employs TRBV2 and TRBJ2-5; the D call may be TRBD1 or TRBD2 (5 bases each). V shed 7 bases and J shed 4 bases, with 13 bases lying between them. This CDR3 region has 13 residues. Germline V gives CDR1 SNHLY, CDR2 FYNNEI. This CDR3 is CASKGSGGETQYF. DNA of the CDR3: TGTGCCAGCAAGGGGTCAGGAGGAGAGACCCAGTACTTC.

This clonotype was counted ten times or more. The chain employs TRBV12-3 or TRBV12-4 and TRBJ2-4; no reliable D call. V lost 0 bases to trimming and J lost 6 bases, with 3 bases between them. The length of the CDR3 is 12 residues. The CDR3 loop reads CASSLAGNIQYF. DNA of the CDR3: TGTGCCAGCAGTTTAGCAGGAAACATTCAGTACTTC.

This clonotype was detected ten times or more. The chain has TRBV20-1 and TRBJ1-3; no definite D call. CDR3 length: 16 amino acids. Germline CDR1 DFQATT, CDR2 SNEGSKA (reference sequence). Trimming removed 1 base at V and 1 base at J, with 14 bases between. Written as DNA, the CDR3 is TGCAGTGCTAGAGCCCAGGACGGGCGGTCTGGAAACACCATATATTTT. It translates to CSARAQDGRSGNTIYF.

This clonotype has more than one count but fewer than ten. The chain uses TRBV5-4 and TRBJ2-3; D not certain. The CDR3 loop spans 13 amino acids. Germline V CDR1 and CDR2: SGHNT, YYREEE (reference sequence). V gave up 4 bases and J gave up 2 bases, with 8 bases separating them. The CDR3: CASSIGNTDTQYF. CDR3 nucleotides: TGTGCCAGCAGCATAGGCAACACAGATACGCAGTATTTT.

This clonotype was observed at least ten times. The chain uses TRBV7-8 and TRBJ2-7; 14 bases agree with TRBD2. CDR1 is SGHVS and CDR2 is FQNEAQ in the germline V gene. This CDR3 comprises 15 residues. After removal of 8 bases from V and 4 bases from J, the junction contained 7 bases not matched to a gene. The CDR3 DNA follows: TGTGCCAGCGGTTTAGGGACTAGCGGGGGTTACGAGCAGTACTTC. Encoded protein: CASGLGTSGGYEQYF.

The V gene is TRBV6-1, the J gene TRBJ2-1; a weak D match, TRBD2 (5 bases). The CDR3 is made up of 17 amino acids. V was shortened by 4 bases and J by 2 bases, with 18 bases between the two germline ends. Germline CDR1 reads MNHNS; CDR2 reads SASEGT. The CDR3 region is CASSAPTETIAYNEQFF. The CDR3 nucleotides are TGTGCCAGCAGTGCCCCGACGGAGACTATAGCCTACAATGAGCAGTTCTTC.

Note on this clonotype: A read error may explain this, as a much larger clone is one base away. The chain couples TRBV5-4 to TRBJ1-1; TRBD1 aligns across 7 bases. In germline, CDR1 is SGHNT, CDR2 YYREEE (reference sequence). This CDR3 comprises 15 residues. In DNA form, the CDR3 reads TGTACCAGCAGCTATACAAGGAGGGGACAGACTGAAGCTTTCTTT. Amino acids: CTSSYTRRGQTEAFF.

Comments on this clonotype: A much larger clonotype is one base distant, so this may be a read error. The rearrangement uses TRBV6-1 and TRBJ2-5, with a tentative D call TRBD1 (5 bases). Trimming pared 3 bases from V and 4 bases from J, leaving 15 bases between. Germline CDR1 is MNHNS and CDR2 is SASEGT. CDR3 length equals 15 residues. CDR3 sequence: CASSDSGALRETQYF. CDR3 coding DNA: TGTGCCAGCAGTGATTCTGGGGCCCTACGAGAGACCCAGTACTTC.

This clonotype was counted many times. The genes are TRBV24-1 and TRBJ2-1; 11 nucleotides line up with TRBD2. Germline V gene sequence: CDR1 KGHDR, CDR2 SFDVKD. The CDR3 runs to 19 residues. Unmatched junction bases numbered 15, after V lost 4 bases and J lost 5 bases. The CDR3 nucleotides read TGTGCCACCAGTGACCACCCCACTGGACTAGCGGGTGACCACAATGAGCAGTTCTTC. Protein sequence: CATSDHPTGLAGDHNEQFF.

The table lists this clonotype with many counts. The V gene is TRBV10-3, the J gene TRBJ1-1; D gene unclear. V lost 4 bases and J 4 bases, leaving 10 bases between the germline ends. The CDR3 totals 13 residues. Germline loops: CDR1 ENHRY, CDR2 SYGVKD. The CDR3 region has the DNA TGTGCCATCAGTGCGGAGGATATCACTGAAGCTTTCTTT. Its protein product is CAISAEDITEAFF.

With respect to this clonotype: With a far larger clone one base away, a read error is the likely cause. V is TRBV6-2 or TRBV6-3 and J is TRBJ2-4, with 7 bases identical to TRBD2. CDR1 is MNHEY and CDR2 is SVGEGT in the germline V gene. This CDR3 is built from 11 residues. The CDR3 reads CASSLGGEHFF. The CDR3 DNA reads TGTGCCAGCAGTCTGGGGGGGGAGCATTTCTTC.

This clonotype has a count of ten or more. In DNA form, the CDR3 reads TGTGCCAGTCACCCCGGGACAGGGGTCGCGGGCAGGTCTGGGCGAGCTAATGAAAAACTGTTTTTT. Translation gives CASHPGTGVAGRSGRANEKLFF. J is TRBJ1-4 and V is TRBV28, with 10 positions matching TRBD1. The CDR3 spans 22 residues. V gave up 9 bases and J gave up 3 bases; unmatched junction bases: 28. The germline V gene encodes CDR1 MDHEN and CDR2 SYDVKM.

Note on this clonotype: Given a far larger clone just one base away, this is likely a sequencing read error. The chain carries TRBV24-1 and TRBJ1-2; D possibly corresponds to TRBD1 (5 bases). The CDR3 totals 14 residues. Trimming shortened V by 6 bases and J by 7 bases, and 17 bases separated the two germline ends. Germline assignment: CDR1 KGHDR and CDR2 SFDVKD. The CDR3 nucleotides read TGTGCCACCAGTTTATGGGGGGATGCTGCTGGCTACACCTTC. Translation: CATSLWGDAAGYTF.